This T cell receptor beta chain was sequenced for a study of T cells in Graves' hyperthyroidism and ophthalmopathy. There were TCR beta CDR3 regions amplified from RNA transcripts. HTBI primers were employed in a first-round RT-PCR of the TCR CDR3. MiXCR, run by TCRdb on the multiplex PCR reads, gives a single entry per CDR3 protein. The sample yields around 500,000 distinct CDR3 sequences, around 15% seen once. The sample consisted of blood. This receptor was taken from a woman aged 25 to 39 with Graves' ophthalmopathy.

Here the CDR3 reads CASSSRDGHEKLFF. The CDR3 nucleotides read TGTGCCAGCAGTAGCCGGGACGGACATGAAAAACTGTTTTTT. The chain uses TRBV27 and TRBJ1-4; possibly TRBD1 for D (5 bases). There are 14 residues in the CDR3. Trimming cost V 5 bases and J 6 bases, with 13 bases left between them. CDR1 is MNHEY and CDR2 is SMNVEV in the germline V gene (reference sequence). Variable domain in full (rest from reference TRBV27 and TRBJ1-4): EAQVTQNPRYLITVTGKKLTVTCSQNMNHEYMSWYRQDPGLGLRQIYYSMNVEVTDKGDVPEGYKVSRKEKRNFPLILESPSPNQTSLYFCASSSRDGHEKLFFGSGTQLSVL.